Below, 23 T cell receptor beta chains from the same sample are listed, as sequenced in a study of blood T cell repertoires in COVID-19. Sequenced by immunoSEQ multiplex PCR; TCRdb stores in-frame clones only, minus some. Of 150,000 to 200,000 clones in the sample, about four fifths were seen once. The sample comprised peripheral blood. These receptors came from a human donor with acute or convalescent COVID-19. The donor label of this sample is uncertain.

The chain is built from TRBV18 and TRBJ1-4; maybe TRBD1 (6 bases). CDR1 and CDR2 (germline): KGHSH, LQKENI. The CDR3 consists of 15 residues. Between the trimmed V and J ends, which lost 2 bases and 6 bases, there was a span of 13 bases. The CDR3 DNA reads as TGTGCCAGCTCACCAGGGGGGGGGCTGGATGAAAAACTGTTTTTT. Translation: CASSPGGGLDEKLFF.

The chain couples TRBV6-2 or TRBV6-3 to TRBJ2-5; 11 bases align to TRBD2. This CDR3 is built from 17 residues. The V gene's germline CDR1 is MNHEY and CDR2 SVGEGT. J was trimmed by 2 bases and V by 2 bases; bases with no gene match: 7. The CDR3 coding sequence is TGTGCCAGCAGTTACAACCCTGGGACTAGCGGACAAGAGACCCAGTACTTC. Protein product: CASSYNPGTSGQETQYF.

The rearrangement joins TRBV6-5 to TRBJ1-4; 7 bases map to TRBD1. CDR1 is MNHEY and CDR2 is SVGAGI in the germline V gene. The J segment lost 7 bases and the V segment lost 2 bases, leaving 7 bases of the junction unmatched. The CDR3 sequence is 15 residues long. This CDR3 reads CASSYRGRGSEKLFF. Here the CDR3 DNA reads TGTGCCAGCAGTTACCGTGGCAGGGGGAGTGAAAAACTGTTTTTT.

This clone was seen only once. V is TRBV19 and J is TRBJ2-1; D might be TRBD1 (7 bases). The V gene's germline CDR1 is LNHDA and CDR2 SQIVND (reference sequence). V was pared by 5 bases and J by 5 bases, with 19 bases between. CDR3 length: 16 amino acids. The CDR3 loop is CASSPEGAGLDNEQFF. The CDR3 nucleotides are TGTGCCAGTAGTCCGGAGGGGGCTGGCCTAGACAATGAGCAGTTCTTC.

The chain uses TRBV23-1 and TRBJ1-2; no clear D gene. TRBV23-1 is labeled an ORF, and its function is uncertain. The V end lost 3 bases, the J end lost 7 bases, and 12 bases lay between the germline ends. CDR3 length equals 13 residues. CDR3 sequence reads: CASSHLGGAGYTF. In DNA, the CDR3 is TGCGCCAGCAGTCATCTGGGAGGAGCTGGCTACACCTTC.

The chain combines TRBV5-1 with TRBJ2-2; the D gene is possibly TRBD1 (5 bases). This CDR3 is 15 amino acids long. The germline gives CDR1 SGHRS, CDR2 YFSETQ. The ends were cut back, 4 bases at V and 6 bases at J, with 16 bases in the middle. CDR3 sequence (DNA): TGCGCCAGCAGCCCGACAGAGGCCCCACCCGGGGAGCTGTTTTTT. Protein product: CASSPTEAPPGELFF. The whole variable domain, remainder taken from reference TRBV5-1 and TRBJ2-2, is KAGVTQTPRYLIKTRGQQVTLSCSPISGHRSVSWYQQTPGQGLQFLFEYFSETQRNKGNFPGRFSGRQFSNSRSEMNVSTLELGDSALYLCASSPTEAPPGELFFGEGSRLTVL.

This chain joins TRBV25-1 and TRBJ2-1, with 10 bases aligning to TRBD2. The CDR3 is made up of 14 amino acids. V lost 6 bases and J lost 4; bases outside the gene matches: 3. Per germline, CDR1 MGHDK and CDR2 SYGVNS. CDR3 amino acids: CASSTTSGYNEQFF. The CDR3 DNA is TGTGCCAGCAGCACGACTAGCGGGTACAATGAGCAGTTCTTC.

This chain links TRBV4-1 with TRBJ2-7, with 10 bases lining up with TRBD2. J gave up 0 bases and V 1 base, and 3 bases lay outside the gene matches. CDR1 is MGHRA, CDR2 YSYEKL, per germline. The CDR3 loop spans 16 amino acids. The CDR3 coding sequence is TGCGCCAGCAGCCAAGGGACTAGCGGTATCTCCTACGAGCAGTACTTC. This translates into CASSQGTSGISYEQYF.

The V call is TRBV7-2, the J call TRBJ2-5, with 11 bases lining up with TRBD2. Trimming at V came to 3 bases and at J to 2 bases, leaving 2 bases not matched to a gene. CDR1 and CDR2 from the germline V gene are SGHTA and FQGNSA. CDR3 size: 15 residues. In DNA form, the CDR3 reads TGTGCCAGCAGCTTGACTAGCGGGAAACAAGAGACCCAGTACTTC. It translates to CASSLTSGKQETQYF.

The CDR3 is CASSSLGRGELFF. The CDR3 DNA sequence: TGTGCCAGCAGCTCCCTGGGGCGAGGGGAGCTGTTTTTT. The chain uses TRBV7-3 and TRBJ2-2, with D maybe TRBD1 (5 bases). CDR3 length: 13 amino acids. V shed 4 bases and J shed 8 bases, with 11 bases lying between them. Germline CDR1 reads SGHTA; CDR2 reads FQGTGA.

The chain is built from TRBV19 and TRBJ2-7, with 8 bases that match TRBD1. This CDR3 contains 11 residues. The V gene's germline CDR1 is LNHDA and CDR2 SQIVND (reference sequence). The V segment lost 8 bases and the J segment 5 bases; nucleotides outside the gene matches: 2. The CDR3 nucleotides read TGTGCCAGTTCGACAGGGGACGAGCAGTACTTC. Encoded protein: CASSTGDEQYF. The entire variable domain, with the rest obtained from reference TRBV19 and TRBJ2-7, is as follows: DGGITQSPKYLFRKEGQNVTLSCEQNLNHDAMYWYRQDPGQGLRLIYYSQIVNDFQKGDIAEGYSVSREKKESFPLTVTSAQKNPTAFYLCASSTGDEQYFGPGTRLTVT.

This clone appeared a single time. J is TRBJ2-6 and V is TRBV9, with 8 bases that match TRBD1. Germline CDR1 is SGDLS and CDR2 is YYNGEE. V lost 4 bases and J lost 0; bases outside the gene matches: 6. The CDR3 runs 17 residues. DNA of the CDR3: TGTGCCAGCAGCCCGCGGACAGGGAACTCTGGGGCCAACGTCCTGACTTTC. It yields the protein CASSPRTGNSGANVLTF.

This rearrangement joins TRBV7-8 to TRBJ1-1; TRBD1 matches 11 bases. Germline values: CDR1 SGHVS, CDR2 FQNEAQ. J was trimmed by 5 bases and V by 7 bases; bases with no gene match: 6. The CDR3 has 14 residues. CDR3 nucleotide sequence: TGTGCCAGCACCGCCCGGGACAGGGGGACTGAAGCTTTCTTT. Translated, it gives CASTARDRGTEAFF.

The genes are TRBV5-4 and TRBJ1-1; a weak D match, TRBD1 (6 bases). Trimming left V 2 bases short and J 0 bases short, with 8 bases between. Germline V gives CDR1 SGHNT, CDR2 YYREEE (reference sequence). The CDR3 extends over 14 amino acids. CDR3: CASSLGQMNTEAFF. As DNA, the CDR3 is TGTGCCAGCAGCTTAGGACAGATGAACACTGAAGCTTTCTTT.

The V and J genes are TRBV7-9 and TRBJ1-3; D is perhaps TRBD1 (5 bases). This CDR3 region has 15 residues. V was cut by 5 bases and J by 2 bases, with 13 bases left in between. Looked up from germline, CDR1 is SEHNR and CDR2 is FQNEAQ (reference sequence). The CDR3 nucleotides are TGTGCCAGCAGCCCCCAGGGTTCTGCTGGAAACACCATATATTTT. Its translation is CASSPQGSAGNTIYF.

The chain employs TRBV30 and TRBJ2-7, with 11 positions matching TRBD1. V lost 1 base to trimming and J lost 1 base; unmatched junction nucleotides: 3. Germline CDR1 is GTSNPN and CDR2 is SVGIG (reference sequence). The CDR3 sequence is 15 residues long. CDR3 amino acids: CAWSGGTGGSYEQYF. For the CDR3, the DNA is TGTGCCTGGAGTGGAGGGACAGGGGGTTCCTACGAGCAGTACTTC. The whole variable domain, remainder taken from reference TRBV30 and TRBJ2-7, is SQTIHQWPATLVQPVGSPLSLECTVEGTSNPNLYWYRQAAGRGLQLLFYSVGIGQISSEVPQNLSASRPQDRQFILSSKKLLLSDSGFYLCAWSGGTGGSYEQYFGPGTRLTVT.

This sequence joins TRBV28 and TRBJ1-4; 12 nucleotides align to TRBD1. V was clipped by 11 bases and J by 3 bases; unmatched bases: 7. The CDR3 loop spans 15 amino acids. Germline V gives CDR1 MDHEN, CDR2 SYDVKM. The CDR3 reads CAGGQGAPPNEKLFF. The CDR3 DNA reads as TGTGCCGGGGGACAGGGGGCGCCCCCTAATGAAAAACTGTTTTTT.

CDR3 sequence (DNA): TGTGCCAGCAGCCCACAGGGTCTGGAAGGTGAAGCTTTCTTT. Encoded protein: CASSPQGLEGEAFF. The chain joins TRBV11-2 to TRBJ1-1; a weak D match, TRBD1 (6 bases). This CDR3 spans 14 amino acids. CDR1 is SGHAT and CDR2 is FQNNGV in the germline V gene. V lost 5 bases, J lost 7 bases, and 17 bases lay in between.

The chain uses TRBV7-9 and TRBJ2-6; no firm D call. The germline CDR1 and CDR2 sequences are SEHNR and FQNEAQ (reference sequence). Deletions cut 1 base from V and 1 base from J, with 8 bases between. The CDR3 contains 16 residues. CDR3 DNA sequence: TGTGCCAGCAGCTTAGACGCCGCGTCTGGGGCCAACGTCCTGACTTTC. Its translation: CASSLDAASGANVLTF.

The V and J genes are TRBV7-2 and TRBJ2-7; D gene uncertain. The CDR3 consists of 15 residues. Germline-derived CDR1 and CDR2 are SGHTA and FQGNSA. Trimming took 1 base from V and 0 from J, leaving 10 bases between them. The DNA for the CDR3 is TGTGCCAGCAGCTTAGATGGCCACAGCTCCTACGAGCAGTACTTC. The encoded protein is CASSLDGHSSYEQYF.

This clone was detected only a few times. This sequence joins TRBV2 and TRBJ2-1, with 7 bases identical to TRBD2. Germline lookup yields CDR1 SNHLY and CDR2 FYNNEI. V gave up 4 bases and J gave up 13 bases; unmatched junction bases: 7. CDR3 size: 12 residues. The CDR3 nucleotides read TGTGCCAGCAGTGTTGGGACTAATCACCAGTTCTTC. Protein product: CASSVGTNHQFF.

The V call is TRBV11-2, the J call TRBJ2-5; TRBD1 might be the D (5 bases). The CDR3 consists of 12 residues. Trimming took 6 bases from V and 4 from J, leaving 9 bases between them. Germline CDR1 and CDR2: SGHAT and FQNNGV. CDR3 sequence: CASRGEGETQYF. CDR3 DNA: TGTGCCAGCAGAGGGGAAGGAGAGACCCAGTACTTC.

The V call is TRBV5-6, the J call TRBJ1-6, with 8 bases identical to TRBD1. J lost 7 bases, V lost 0 bases, and 3 bases had no gene match. Germline CDR1 and CDR2: SGHDT and YYEEEE. This CDR3 has 15 residues. CDR3 nucleotides: TGTGCCAGCAGCTTGGCCACAGGGGGAAATTCACCCCTCCACTTT. This gives the protein CASSLATGGNSPLHF.